This T cell receptor (beta chain) was documented in a study of T cells after yellow fever vaccination. Concerning this clonotype itself: The target antigen is unknown.

A process of 5'RACE template switching, which added a universal primer site and UMIs, was used to make TCR cDNA. MiXCR, applied by TCRdb to the 5' RACE reads, yields one record per CDR3 protein. The repertoire consists of roughly 330,000 distinct CDR3 sequences, with roughly 4.3% occurring once and the leading ten covering roughly a quarter. Study-level results: The presence of abundant clonotypes contaminating from the bulk population was possible in FACS-sorted repertoires. Researchers report a weaker secondary response that nonetheless peaked faster, day 5 versus 15. Booster sampling recovered most clones from primary vaccination (nearly 98% CD4, approximately 90% CD8).

Trimming took 4 bases from V and 1 from J; bases not matched to a gene: 6. Germline V gives CDR1 SGHRS, CDR2 YFSETQ. There are 16 residues in the CDR3. This chain uses TRBV5-1 with TRBJ1-4; 8 bases line up with TRBD1. The receptor was isolated from a man between 18 and 29 years old who received the YFV17D yellow fever vaccine. This material consisted of PBMCs, taken 5 days after the yellow fever booster vaccination. CDR3 loop: CASSRGQGGTNEKLFF. The DNA for the CDR3 is TGCGCCAGCAGCCGTGGACAGGGAGGAACTAATGAAAAACTGTTTTTT.